A selection of T cell receptor beta chains follows, all from one sample in a study of blood T cell repertoires in COVID-19. The data were produced by immunoSEQ multiplex PCR, yet TCRdb's version contains in-frame clones alone and is incomplete. The sample lists approximately 200,000 clones; 85% were seen once. Sequencing was carried out using peripheral blood. These receptors were obtained from a man aged 35 to 55 with acute or convalescent COVID-19. Each CDR3 is given with its conserved first and last residue. Fields, in order: J gene, D gene, V gene, CDR3 protein. D genes are given only for firm matches.

>TRBJ2-2|NA|TRBV7-8
CASSPEEAGNRELFF
>TRBJ1-1|NA|TRBV6-5
CASWNRVNTEAFF
>TRBJ1-3|NA|TRBV30
CAWSTGGSSGNTIYF
>TRBJ1-5|NA|TRBV2
CASMRENSNQPQHF
>TRBJ2-7|NA|TRBV5-4
CASSGGGRLRISEQYF
>TRBJ1-6|NA|TRBV30
CAWSPAGVISPLHF
>TRBJ1-1|NA|TRBV10-3
CAISASLQDMNTEAFF
>TRBJ1-5|TRBD1|TRBV6-1
CASSEVRDRGDQPQHF
>TRBJ1-1|NA|TRBV2
CASRGADGNTEAFF
>TRBJ2-1|TRBD1|TRBV5-1
CASSGQGATDEQFF